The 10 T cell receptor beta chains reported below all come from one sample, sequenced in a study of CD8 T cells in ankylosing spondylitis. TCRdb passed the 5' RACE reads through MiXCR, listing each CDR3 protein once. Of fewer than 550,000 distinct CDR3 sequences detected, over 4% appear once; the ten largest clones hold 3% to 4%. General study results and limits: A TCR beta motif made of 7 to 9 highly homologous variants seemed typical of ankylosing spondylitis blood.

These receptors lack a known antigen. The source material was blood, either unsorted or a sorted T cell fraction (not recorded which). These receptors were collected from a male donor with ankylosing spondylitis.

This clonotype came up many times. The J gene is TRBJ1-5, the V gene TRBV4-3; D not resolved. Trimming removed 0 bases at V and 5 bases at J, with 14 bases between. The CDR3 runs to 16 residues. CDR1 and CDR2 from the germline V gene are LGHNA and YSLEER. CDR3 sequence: CASSQDRRTSDQPQHF. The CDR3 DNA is TGCGCCAGCAGCCAAGATCGTCGGACTTCCGATCAGCCCCAGCATTTT.

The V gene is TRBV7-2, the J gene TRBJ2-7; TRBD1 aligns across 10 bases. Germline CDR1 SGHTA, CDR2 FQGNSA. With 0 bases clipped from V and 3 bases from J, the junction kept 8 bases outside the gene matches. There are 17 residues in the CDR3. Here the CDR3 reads CASSLAIRTGGYYEQYF. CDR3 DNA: TGTGCCAGCAGCTTAGCCATAAGGACAGGGGGGTACTACGAGCAGTACTTC.

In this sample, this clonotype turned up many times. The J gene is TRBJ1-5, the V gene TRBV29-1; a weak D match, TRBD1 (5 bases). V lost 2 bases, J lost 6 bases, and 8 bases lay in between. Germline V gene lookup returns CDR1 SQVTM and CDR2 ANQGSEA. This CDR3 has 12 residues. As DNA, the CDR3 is TGCAGCGTTGAACAGGGAAGTCAGCCCCAGCATTTT. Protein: CSVEQGSQPQHF. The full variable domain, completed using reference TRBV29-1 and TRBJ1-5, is SAVISQKPSRDICQRGTSLTIQCQVDSQVTMMFWYRQQPGQSLTLIATANQGSEATYESGFVIDKFPISRPNLTFSTLTVSNMSPEDSSIYLCSVEQGSQPQHFGDGTRLSIL.

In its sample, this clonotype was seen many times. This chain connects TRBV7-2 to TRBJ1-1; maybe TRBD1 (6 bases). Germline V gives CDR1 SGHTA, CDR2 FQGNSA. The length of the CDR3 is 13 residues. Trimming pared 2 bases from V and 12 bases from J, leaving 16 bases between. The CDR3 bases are TGTGCCAGCAGCTTACGGGGGCAGGATAATTCTTTCTTT. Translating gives CASSLRGQDNSFF.

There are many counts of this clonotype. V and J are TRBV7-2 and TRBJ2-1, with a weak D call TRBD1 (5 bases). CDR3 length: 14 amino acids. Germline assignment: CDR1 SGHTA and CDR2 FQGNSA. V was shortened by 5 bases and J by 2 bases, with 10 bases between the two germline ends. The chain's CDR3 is CASSQGSPYNEQFF. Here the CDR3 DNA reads TGTGCCAGCAGCCAGGGATCACCCTACAATGAGCAGTTCTTC.

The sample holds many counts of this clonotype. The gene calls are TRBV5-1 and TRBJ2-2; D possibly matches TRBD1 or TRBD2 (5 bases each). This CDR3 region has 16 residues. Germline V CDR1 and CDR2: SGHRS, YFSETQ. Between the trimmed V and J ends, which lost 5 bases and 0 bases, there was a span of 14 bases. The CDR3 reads CASSHRDGSNTGELFF. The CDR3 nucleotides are TGCGCCAGCAGTCATAGGGACGGTTCGAACACCGGGGAGCTGTTTTTT.

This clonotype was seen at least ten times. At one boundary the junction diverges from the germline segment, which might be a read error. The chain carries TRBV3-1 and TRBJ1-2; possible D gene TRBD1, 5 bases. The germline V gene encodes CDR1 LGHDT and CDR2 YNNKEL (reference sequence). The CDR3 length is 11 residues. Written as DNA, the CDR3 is TGTGCCAGCAGCCAACTCGCGGGACGAGTCTTC. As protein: CASSQLAGRVF.

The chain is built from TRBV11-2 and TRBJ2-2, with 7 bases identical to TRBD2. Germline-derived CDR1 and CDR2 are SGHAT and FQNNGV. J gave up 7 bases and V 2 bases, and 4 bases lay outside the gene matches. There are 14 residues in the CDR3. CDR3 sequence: CASSLNWEGGELFF. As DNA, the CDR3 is TGTGCCAGCAGCTTAAACTGGGAGGGCGGGGAGCTGTTTTTT.

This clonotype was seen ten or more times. The CDR3 region is CAISEVVAGAGVETQYF. CDR3 coding DNA: TGTGCCATCAGTGAGGTAGTAGCGGGGGCCGGAGTGGAGACCCAGTACTTC. The V gene is TRBV10-3, the J gene TRBJ2-5; 9 bases match TRBD2. CDR3 length: 17 residues. The junction had 12 bases not matched to a gene; V was cut back by 2 bases and J by 5 bases. Germline lookup yields CDR1 ENHRY and CDR2 SYGVKD.

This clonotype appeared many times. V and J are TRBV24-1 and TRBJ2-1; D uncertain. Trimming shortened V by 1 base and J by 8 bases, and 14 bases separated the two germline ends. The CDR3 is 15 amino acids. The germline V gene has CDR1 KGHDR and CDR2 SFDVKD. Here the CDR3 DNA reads TGTGCCACCAGTGATTTAGGCCGAGACCGAGATGAGCAGTTCTTC. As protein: CATSDLGRDRDEQFF.